This T cell receptor (beta chain) was found in a study of circulating CD8 cells and anti-PD-1 response in melanoma (dated by TCRdb to about 2020). With regard to the full study: Patients received nivolumab intravenously at 3 mg/kg every 2 weeks. The melanoma cohort had some 13 patients, seven of whom got anti-PD-1 as first-line therapy, while the other six had previously had targeted therapy or immunotherapy. Patients with complete or partial responses were classified as responders, and patients with stable or progressive disease (RECIST v1.1) were classified as non-responders. The TCR repertoire analysis was performed on roughly 11 melanoma patients, comprising 7 non-responders and 4 responders. PD-1 on on-treatment samples was detected using a biotinylated anti-human IgG4 antibody.

What the study reported, not specific to this receptor: The published TCR repertoire comparisons used only baseline and M1 samples from a small cohort with few responders. Since no tumor material could be accessed, the researchers instead assessed tumor reactivity using peptide assays on expanded sorted subsets. Between subsets, repertoires were largely private, with fewer than 7% of TRB clonotypes shared at M1, and the highest sharing was seen between DPOS and TIGIT. The cohort mixed treatment-naive and previously treated patients, which the authors noted could influence results. Because material was limited, experiments were generally done without replicates. The DNEG repertoire was the most diverse; PD-1 and DPOS showed similar, higher clonality, and TIGIT repertoires were the least diverse.

Four subsets defined by PD-1 and/or TIGIT were sorted from live CD3+CD8+TCRalphabeta+ cells on a BD FACSAria II cell sorter. To characterize how relevant each subset is to anti-PD-1 therapy response, circulating CD8 T cells were sorted into four subsets based on PD-1 and TIGIT expression. For each sorted CD8 T-cell subset, both the TCR alpha and TCR beta chains were sequenced. Peripheral blood was collected at three points: before the first anti-PD-1 injection, after two injections and after four injections. Ficoll gradient centrifugation was used to isolate PBMCs immediately. Until use, PBMCs were kept cryopreserved in liquid nitrogen in RPMI containing approximately 21% FCS and about 9.2% DMSO. Thawed PBMCs were stained with a viability dye and antibodies against CD3, CD8alpha, TCRalphabeta, PD-1 and TIGIT. The RNeasy Kit was used to extract total RNA, and all samples had a RIN greater than 7.

Sequencing used a NextSeq 500. TCR libraries were prepared from roughly 14 ng of total RNA with the QIAseq Immune Repertoire RNA Library Kit, Human TCR Panel. TCR libraries were sequenced on an Illumina NextSeq with a Mid Output V2 kit, and asymmetric 261x41 paired-end reads were used. Each TCR library was diluted to about 4.4 nM, pooled, denatured and loaded at approximately 0.99 pM. The published analysis was carried out like this. The QIAGEN GeneGlobe Data Analysis Center was used to process TCR FASTQ files, and downstream analysis was done in R 3.5.2. Clonality was computed as one minus Shannon entropy normalized by the log of the number of unique productive sequences. Fisher exact tests at 5% FDR, run separately within each subset, picked out TRA or TRB clonotypes whose abundance differed between baseline and M1. Clonotypes with differential abundance were put into four groups: emerging, expanding, contracting or non-expanding/contracting. Morisita's overlap index was used to measure repertoire overlap between patients. The raw public reads went through TCRdb reprocessing: fastp at Q25, MiXCR clone calling, in-frame beta chains kept. One record per CDR3 amino acid sequence lists the most common genes and DNA. TCRdb, not the original authors, processed these V and J calls. For this sample the table gives several hundred distinct CDR3 sequences, of which roughly 9.4% were detected only once. The biggest ten clones account for 50% to 60% of the sample.

Based on its abundance in the sample, this clonotype is medium-sized (0.01 to 0.1%). Its antigen is still unknown. Base quality data are lacking; no much larger clone is found one base away. The input for sequencing was CD8+ T cells from PBMCs, taken at baseline or after one month of anti-PD-1 therapy (not recorded which). The clonotype was recovered from a human donor with melanoma.

The CDR3 in this case is CASSVSGTSGYNEQFF. The nucleotide sequence reads as follows: TGTGCCAGTAGTGTGTCCGGGACTAGCGGCTACAATGAGCAGTTCTTC. Recombination connected TRBV19 to TRBJ2-1; 11 nucleotides in the junction match TRBD2. Measured from the cysteine to the phenylalanine, the CDR3 is 16 residues long. Only the CDR3 portion is preserved as DNA: 48 bases, with reading frame beginning at the first base. For CDR1 and CDR2, the germline V gene (reference sequence) lists LNHDA and SQIVND. V is pruned by 5 bases and J by 3 bases, leaving 6 bases of the junction without a gene match.